Listed below are T cell receptor beta chains from one sample, sequenced in a study of regulatory and conventional T cells in RAG deficiency. The assay was immunoSEQ multiplex PCR, and TCRdb's table has in-frame clones only and misses some. The sample comprises some 30,000 clones, around 96% of which are singletons, and 0.3% to 0.45% rests with the top ten. These data were likewise used in another study, on regulatory T cells.

Material: CD25- CD4+ T cells sorted from blood. These receptors came from a human donor in good health. The CDR3 runs from the conserved cysteine through the conserved F or W. D genes are given only for firm matches. For some rows the clone size is stated as once, few or many, or as a class when expanded; others skip it.

cdr3_aa	cdr3_nt	v_call	j_call	clone_size	d_call
CASSGLAGGTDTQYF	TGTGCCAGCAGTGGACTAGCGGGGGGCACAGATACGCAGTATTTT	TRBV6-4	TRBJ2-3	-	TRBD2
CASSYTGGAINTEAFF	TGTGCCAGCAGTTACACAGGGGGAGCAATAAACACTGAAGCTTTCTTT	TRBV6-6	TRBJ1-1	-	TRBD1
CASRETGGYQPQHF	TGCGCCAGCAGAGAGACAGGGGGCTATCAGCCCCAGCATTTT	TRBV10-2	TRBJ1-5	-	TRBD1
CASSARDRAGRNTGELFF	TGTGCCAGCAGCGCCAGAGACAGGGCTGGAAGGAACACCGGGGAGCTGTTTTTT	TRBV9	TRBJ2-2	-	TRBD1
CASSLLLPREDSPLHF	TGTGCCAGCAGTTTATTGCTCCCTAGGGAGGATTCACCCCTCCACTTT	TRBV27	TRBJ1-6	-	-
CASSIGTRDNEQFF	TGTGCCAGTAGTATAGGCACTAGGGACAATGAGCAGTTCTTC	TRBV19	TRBJ2-1	-	-
CASSIQGGDYNEQFF	TGCGCCAGCAGCATTCAGGGTGGGGACTACAATGAGCAGTTCTTC	TRBV5-1	TRBJ2-1	-	-
CASRGGGSTDTQYF	TGTGCCAGCAGAGGCGGGGGGAGCACAGATACGCAGTATTTT	TRBV6-4	TRBJ2-3	once	TRBD2
CASSLIGQGNEKLFF	TGTGCCAGCAGTCTAATTGGGCAGGGTAATGAAAAACTGTTTTTT	TRBV6-1	TRBJ1-4	-	-
CASRRQGGSYEQYF	TGTGCCAGCAGAAGACAGGGGGGATCCTACGAGCAGTACTTC	TRBV28	TRBJ2-7	once	TRBD1
CATGGTGYGYTF	TGTGCCACCGGGGGGACAGGTTATGGCTACACCTTC	TRBV28	TRBJ1-2	-	TRBD1
CASSVGLAGVIADTQYF	TGTGCCAGCAGCGTAGGACTAGCGGGAGTTATTGCAGATACGCAGTATTTT	TRBV9	TRBJ2-3	-	TRBD2
CASSIWASGSSTDTQYF	TGTGCCAGTAGTATCTGGGCTAGCGGGAGTTCAACAGATACGCAGTATTTT	TRBV19	TRBJ2-3	-	TRBD2
CAWSVDRLSGQPQHF	TGTGCCTGGAGTGTAGACAGACTCTCCGGTCAGCCCCAGCATTTT	TRBV30	TRBJ1-5	-	-
CAWRYGSYEQYF	TGTGCCTGGAGGTACGGCTCCTACGAGCAGTACTTC	TRBV30	TRBJ2-7	-	-
CASFKGGTGELFF	TGTGCCAGCTTCAAGGGGGGGACCGGGGAGCTGTTTTTT	TRBV6-5	TRBJ2-2	-	-
CASSGQGATGELFF	TGTGCCAGCAGCGGACAGGGGGCCACCGGGGAGCTGTTTTTT	TRBV2	TRBJ2-2	-	TRBD1
CASSLEGGEKLFF	TGTGCCAGCAGCTTAGAGGGAGGTGAAAAACTGTTTTTT	TRBV7-2	TRBJ1-4	-	-
CASREGVEAFF	TGTGCCAGCAGAGAGGGGGTTGAAGCTTTCTTT	TRBV2	TRBJ1-1	-	-
CAWSLAGGREQFF	TGTGCCTGGAGTCTAGCGGGGGGACGAGAGCAGTTCTTC	TRBV30	TRBJ2-1	-	TRBD2
CASSASIQRSQHF	TGTGCCAGCAGCGCATCAATTCAGAGGTCCCAGCATTTT	TRBV9	TRBJ1-5	-	-
CASSADRWQETQYF	TGTGCCAGCAGCGCCGACAGGTGGCAAGAGACCCAGTACTTC	TRBV9	TRBJ2-5	-	-
CASSHVGTGISGANVLTF	TGTGCCAGCAGTCACGTAGGGACAGGCATCTCTGGGGCCAACGTCCTGACTTTC	TRBV6-4	TRBJ2-6	-	TRBD1
CASSLGQGGPYTIYF	TGTGCCAGCAGCTTAGGACAGGGGGGACCCTACACCATATATTTT	TRBV7-8	TRBJ1-3	-	TRBD1
CASSPVIGGILKQYF	TGCGCCAGCAGCCCAGTAATAGGGGGAATCCTCAAGCAGTACTTC	TRBV4-3	TRBJ2-7	-	-
CASSIEDRVWNTEAFF	TGTGCCAGTAGTATAGAAGACAGGGTTTGGAACACTGAAGCTTTCTTT	TRBV19	TRBJ1-1	-	TRBD1
CASSSGTSGSTDTQYF	TGCGCCAGCAGCTCGGGGACTAGCGGGAGCACAGATACGCAGTATTTT	TRBV5-1	TRBJ2-3	-	TRBD2
CASTLQGRNTEAFF	TGCGCCAGCACCCTCCAGGGGAGGAACACTGAAGCTTTCTTT	TRBV5-1	TRBJ1-1	-	-
CASSPGRGAKETQYF	TGCGCCAGCAGCCCCGGCCGGGGGGCTAAAGAGACCCAGTACTTC	TRBV5-1	TRBJ2-5	-	-
CASSDRTAYEQYF	TGCGCCAGCAGTGATAGGACAGCCTACGAGCAGTACTTC	TRBV10-2	TRBJ2-7	-	-
CASSLALGEQYF	TGTGCCAGCAGCTTAGCCCTAGGCGAGCAGTACTTC	TRBV7-8	TRBJ2-7	-	-
CASSHPAWNQPQHF	TGCGCCAGCAGCCACCCCGCGTGGAATCAGCCCCAGCATTTT	TRBV4-1	TRBJ1-5	-	-
CASSKFRTGVEDTQYF	TGTGCCAGCAGCAAATTCAGGACAGGGGTGGAAGATACGCAGTATTTT	TRBV21-1	TRBJ2-3	-	-
CASSPIGTSGNNEQFF	TGCGCCAGCAGCCCAATCGGGACTAGCGGGAACAATGAGCAGTTCTTC	TRBV4-3	TRBJ2-1	-	TRBD2
CASSRGVGTDTQYF	TGTGCCAGTAGCAGGGGGGTTGGCACAGATACGCAGTATTTT	TRBV19	TRBJ2-3	-	-
CASRLMSSGSSYEQYF	TGTGCCAGCAGACTCATGTCTAGCGGCAGCTCCTACGAGCAGTACTTC	TRBV2	TRBJ2-7	-	TRBD2
CASSLTHTLNGANVLTF	TGTGCCAGCAGCTTAACCCATACATTAAACGGGGCCAACGTCCTGACTTTC	TRBV7-3	TRBJ2-6	-	-
CASSPGGQNNQPQHF	TGTGCCAGCTCACCGGGGGGGCAGAATAATCAGCCCCAGCATTTT	TRBV18	TRBJ1-5	-	-
CASSFSGETQYF	TGTGCCAGCAGCTTTAGCGGAGAGACCCAGTACTTC	TRBV7-9	TRBJ2-5	once	-
CASSPLAANEQFF	TGTGCCAGCTCACCCTTAGCAGCCAATGAGCAGTTCTTC	TRBV18	TRBJ2-1	-	-
CASSKSGQVNQPQHF	TGTGCCAGTAGTAAATCGGGACAGGTGAACCAGCCCCAGCATTTT	TRBV19	TRBJ1-5	-	TRBD1
CASSGGTRANTGELFF	TGTGCCAGCAGCGGGGGGACCCGCGCGAACACCGGGGAGCTGTTTTTT	TRBV5-4	TRBJ2-2	-	-
CASSPGLAGDTGELFF	TGTGCCAGCAGCCCAGGACTAGCGGGAGACACCGGGGAGCTGTTTTTT	TRBV7-7	TRBJ2-2	-	TRBD2
CASSQEERGTSEQYF	TGTGCCAGCAGCCAAGAGGAGCGGGGAACCAGCGAGCAGTACTTC	TRBV5-4	TRBJ2-7	-	TRBD2
CASSRGSSYEQYF	TGTGCCAGCAGTCGGGGTAGCTCCTACGAGCAGTACTTC	TRBV7-2	TRBJ2-7	-	-
CASSTLTGRSFNEKLFF	TGTGCCAGTAGTACTTTGACAGGACGTTCCTTTAATGAAAAACTGTTTTTT	TRBV19	TRBJ1-4	-	-
CASSDSPRGRRGYTF	TGTGCCAGCAGTGACTCTCCGCGGGGGCGGCGTGGCTACACCTTC	TRBV6-4	TRBJ1-2	-	-
CASREGRSNYGYTF	TGTGCCAGCAGGGAGGGCAGATCTAACTATGGCTACACCTTC	TRBV6-5	TRBJ1-2	-	-
CASSLDPSSSYNSPLHF	TGCGCCAGCAGCTTGGATCCGTCTAGCTCCTATAATTCACCCCTCCACTTT	TRBV5-1	TRBJ1-6	-	-
CASSDMAGEAYNEQFF	TGTGCCAGCAGTGATATGGCGGGGGAAGCCTACAATGAGCAGTTCTTC	TRBV2	TRBJ2-1	-	TRBD2